This entry describes one T cell receptor beta chain. This clone was counted ten times or more. Its antigen is unknown. No qualities accompany the bases; no much larger clone lies one base away. All of the isolated RNA was reverse transcribed with the High Capacity cDNA Reverse Transcription Kit, so expressed TCRB transcripts were sequenced. Deep immunoSEQ sequencing was performed on naive, central memory and regulatory T cell samples, with an average of about 3.6 million total reads per sample. Sorted cells were lysed in RLT buffer, and RNA was extracted using DNase-treated RNeasy Micro or Mini kits according to cell number. Each cell subset was processed on its own to prevent cross-contamination, while patient and healthy donor samples were processed together. The immunoSEQ multiplex PCR was used to amplify TCRB sequences from cDNA, yielding 87-bp fragments that span the CDR3 region. Sequencing of the amplicons was performed on the Illumina HiSeq platform. Turning to the authors' computational methods: PCR bias was corrected computationally using synthetic template baselines, and reads within Hamming distance 2 were collapsed, with unmergeable singletons discarded. Reads were aligned against IMGT so that V, D and J genes, CDR3 length and insertions or deletions at six rearrangement sites could be assigned. Clonotype counts were normalized to sorted cell number within each subset before computing true diversity and Gini coefficients with the tcR R package. The overlap coefficient, calculated on TCRB nucleotide sequences, was used to quantify repertoire sharing. Not all clones reach the TCRdb copy of this immuneACCESS table, which keeps in-frame sequences only. Checked studies attribute under half of the gap to unresolved V genes and leave the rest unexplained. V and J calls plus clone size are reproduced from that table; the DNA served to infer D and trimming. This sample comprises about 320,000 clones, less than 15% of them detected only once. The top ten clones comprise 5.5% to 7.5% of the sample.

CDR1 and CDR2 are read off the germline V gene (reference sequence) as SEHNR and FQNEAQ. Cut back by 0 bases and 3 bases, the V and J ends lie 8 bases apart. From its cysteine to its phenylalanine, the CDR3 spans 15 amino acids. Only the CDR3 DNA is retained, 45 bases long and in frame from the first base. These data are taken from a study of beta chain features in type 1 diabetes (dated by TCRdb to the late 2010s). Some background on the complete study: Mean age, gender distribution, total cell number and subset yield did not differ between patients and healthy donors. Across all samples, fewer than 130 million sorted cells were examined, and cell number per subset correlated strongly with RNA yield. The study compared the TCRB repertoires of sorted circulating CD4+ T cell subsets in recently diagnosed type 1 diabetes patients with those in matched healthy donors. Naive and central memory subsets were obtained from all 30 or so donors, but regulatory and stem cell-like memory subsets were isolated from only 8 patients and 8 healthy donors. The paper's findings and limits, for the study overall: At VDJ recombination sites, patients with type 1 diabetes made fewer insertions and deleted more nucleotides, a pattern implying thymic rearrangement abnormalities. Only small numbers of individuals were included in the HLA sub-analyses, which left unresolved whether HLA type had any influence on TCRB rearrangement. Because cDNA was sequenced instead of genomic DNA, highly expressing activated cells could be over-represented, though the groups showed no difference in activation or CD3 levels. In all four CD4+ subsets, TCRB CDR3 length was moderately but significantly shorter in type 1 diabetes patients. PCR may preferentially amplify shorter templates, but because patient and control samples were amplified and corrected together, any resulting skew would affect both groups equally. The naive, central memory and regulatory TCRB repertoires appeared to resemble one another more closely among patients than among healthy donors.

Each donor gave one peripheral blood draw, around 100 mL on average, collected into heparinised tubes. A BD FACSAria II was used to sort naive, central memory, regulatory and stem cell-like memory CD4+ T cells with a panel that included CD45RO, CCR7, CD25, CD127, CD95 and CD27. Purity was above 95% for every sorted population. Right away, PBMCs were isolated by Lymphoprep density gradient centrifugation and were stained directly, with no culture step. Samples were stained and sorted in pairs, with one healthy donor and one patient per experiment, so that batch effects were minimized. The TCR comes from a man aged 25-45 years in good health. The specimen was central memory CD4+ T cells from blood. Recombination connected TRBV7-9 to TRBJ2-2; the D gene is not confidently resolved. The bases are TGTGCCAGCAGCTTAGCTGGGCCCGACACCGGGGAGCTGTTTTTT. This gives the protein CASSLAGPDTGELFF.